Each of the 28 T cell receptor beta chains below was sequenced from the same sample in a study of cytomegalovirus exposure and HLA in healthy donors (dated by TCRdb to about 2017). Libraries were prepared through the immunoSEQ multiplex PCR assay. For the multiplex PCR, a mixture combining 60 forward primers for TCR Vbeta segments and 13 reverse primers for TCR Jbeta segments was used. What TCRdb holds here is the immuneACCESS table cut down to in-frame rearrangements. Part of the clones is not present; checked against another copy, under half of the missing clones reflect an unresolved V gene, and the others are unexplained. This sample's table carries 150,000 to 250,000 clones. Approximately 0.74% of the sample rests with the top ten. Sequencing input: PBMCs. Receptor source: a boy aged 5-17 years in good health and CMV-seronegative.

The chain is built from TRBV9 and TRBJ2-7; 7 bases line up with TRBD1. V shed 3 bases and J 5 bases; nucleotides not matched to a gene: 11. CDR1 SGDLS and CDR2 YYNGEE come from the germline V gene. The CDR3 consists of 15 residues. The CDR3 spells CASSGGQNFGHEQYF. CDR3 in DNA: TGTGCCAGCAGCGGGGGACAGAACTTTGGCCACGAGCAGTACTTC.

This chain links TRBV5-6 with TRBJ2-3; D is perhaps TRBD1 (5 bases). Trimming took off 4 bases at V and 3 bases at J, with 9 bases between the two ends. There are 13 residues in the CDR3. Looked up from germline, CDR1 is SGHDT and CDR2 is YYEEEE. CDR3 protein: CASSGPGTDTQYF. CDR3 nucleotides: TGTGCCAGCAGCGGCCCAGGGACAGATACGCAGTATTTT.

This chain uses TRBV9 with TRBJ1-2; 8 bases line up with TRBD1. Looked up from germline, CDR1 is SGDLS and CDR2 is YYNGEE. The CDR3 extends over 14 amino acids. After removal of 6 bases from V and 8 bases from J, the junction contained 12 bases not matched to a gene. CDR3 amino acids: CASNPTTGDGGYTF. Written as DNA, the CDR3 is TGTGCCAGCAACCCAACGACAGGGGATGGGGGCTACACCTTC.

The rearrangement links TRBV7-2 to TRBJ1-1, with D uncertain. Trimming took 1 base from V and 7 from J, leaving 13 bases between them. Per germline, CDR1 SGHTA and CDR2 FQGNSA. CDR3 length: 14 residues. CDR3 DNA: TGTGCCAGCAGCTTAGTTGCGGGGAAAAGTGAAGCTTTCTTT. This translates into CASSLVAGKSEAFF.

This sequence joins TRBV5-4 and TRBJ1-2; D may be TRBD1 (6 bases). The V gene's germline CDR1 is SGHNT and CDR2 YYREEE (reference sequence). V was pared by 0 bases and J by 2 bases, with 17 bases between. The CDR3 spans 17 residues. CDR3 bases: TGTGCCAGCAGCTTGGGGGGGCAAAACCTCTACAACTATGGCTACACCTTC. The encoded protein is CASSLGGQNLYNYGYTF.

CDR3 sequence reads: CASGDRSYGYTF. In DNA, the CDR3 is TGTGCCAGCGGGGACAGGAGCTATGGCTACACCTTC. The chain combines TRBV27 with TRBJ1-2, with 8 bases lining up with TRBD1. In germline, CDR1 is MNHEY, CDR2 SMNVEV (reference sequence). CDR3 size: 12 residues. V was pared by 8 bases and J by 4 bases, with 3 bases of the junction left unmatched.

V usage is TRBV27 and J usage is TRBJ2-7; 9 bases line up with TRBD1. The V gene's germline CDR1 is MNHEY and CDR2 SMNVEV (reference sequence). This CDR3 contains 14 residues. V lost 3 bases, J lost 4 bases, and 4 bases stayed unmatched. CDR3 amino acids: CASSFGTGLYEQYF. CDR3 DNA: TGTGCCAGCAGTTTTGGGACAGGGCTATACGAGCAGTACTTC.

The chain carries TRBV11-2 and TRBJ1-1; perhaps TRBD1 as D (5 bases). Trimming removed 5 bases from V and 6 bases from J, with 19 bases in between. Germline CDR1 and CDR2: SGHAT and FQNNGV. The CDR3 runs to 15 residues. CDR3 coding DNA: TGTGCCAGCAGCACATCGAGCAGGGTCGTTGCTGAAGCTTTCTTT. This gives the protein CASSTSSRVVAEAFF.

V is TRBV7-9 and J is TRBJ1-5; D uncertain. This CDR3 region has 12 residues. Germline V gene lookup returns CDR1 SEHNR and CDR2 FQNEAQ (reference sequence). The germline V and J ends were trimmed by 0 bases and 8 bases, with 5 bases remaining between them. The chain's CDR3 is CASSLAREPQHF. CDR3 DNA: TGTGCCAGCAGCTTAGCGCGTGAGCCCCAGCATTTT.

The genes are TRBV4-1 and TRBJ1-1; D gene ambiguous. The CDR3 is 15 residues long. Trimming cost V 0 bases and J 0 bases, with 8 bases left between them. The germline CDR1 and CDR2 sequences are MGHRA and YSYEKL. The CDR3: CASSQDELMNTEAFF. As DNA, the CDR3 is TGCGCCAGCAGCCAAGACGAGCTCATGAACACTGAAGCTTTCTTT.

The chain combines TRBV6-5 with TRBJ1-5, with a weak D call TRBD1 (5 bases). The germline V gene encodes CDR1 MNHEY and CDR2 SVGAGI. CDR3 length: 12 amino acids. V lost 6 bases to trimming and J lost 7 bases, with 10 bases between them. DNA of the CDR3: TGTGCCAGCAGGCAGGGCAGACAGCCCCAGCATTTT. Amino acid sequence: CASRQGRQPQHF.

The chain has TRBV5-4 and TRBJ2-5, with TRBD1 matching over 8 bases. Germline lookup yields CDR1 SGHNT and CDR2 YYREEE (reference sequence). Unmatched junction bases numbered 11, after V lost 2 bases and J lost 2 bases. The CDR3 contains 17 residues. The CDR3 bases are TGTGCCAGCAGCTTAAAATTGCAGGGGGCGAGGCAAGAGACCCAGTACTTC. Protein: CASSLKLQGARQETQYF.

The V and J genes are TRBV7-2 and TRBJ2-5, with 7 bases identical to TRBD2. The CDR3 runs to 15 residues. CDR1 and CDR2 from the germline V gene are SGHTA and FQGNSA. After removal of 0 bases from V and 2 bases from J, the junction contained 3 bases not matched to a gene. This CDR3 reads CASSLAGGMQETQYF. DNA for the CDR3: TGTGCCAGCAGCTTAGCGGGGGGGATGCAAGAGACCCAGTACTTC.

J is TRBJ2-1 and V is TRBV25-1; D perhaps matches TRBD1 (6 bases). Germline lookup yields CDR1 MGHDK and CDR2 SYGVNS. The CDR3 sequence is 14 residues long. Trimming removed 1 base from V and 16 bases from J, with 20 bases in between. CDR3 nucleotide sequence: TGTGCCAGCAGTGAATTTGTGGGGGCCCCCGGGGTATTCTTC. Residues: CASSEFVGAPGVFF.

The chain joins TRBV7-9 to TRBJ2-5; 7 bases fit TRBD1. V lost 5 bases to trimming and J lost 3 bases; unmatched junction nucleotides: 9. Germline V CDR1 and CDR2: SEHNR, FQNEAQ (reference sequence). The CDR3 extends over 15 amino acids. DNA of the CDR3: TGTGCCAGCAGCGGGACAGTTCTCGAGGAAGAGACCCAGTACTTC. This sequence encodes CASSGTVLEEETQYF.

The chain links TRBV19 to TRBJ2-3; no definite D call. CDR3 length: 12 amino acids. Germline loops: CDR1 LNHDA, CDR2 SQIVND (reference sequence). The V and J ends lost 3 bases and 5 bases respectively, with 6 bases between them. The CDR3 nucleotides read TGTGCCAGTAGTATTCTCGGAGATACGCAGTATTTT. Residues: CASSILGDTQYF.

The V gene is TRBV6-5, the J gene TRBJ1-5, with D hard to call. The CDR3 length is 14 residues. Trimming cost V 8 bases and J 1 base, with 12 bases left between them. Germline CDR1 MNHEY, CDR2 SVGAGI. This CDR3 is CASRLAGSNQPQHF. The CDR3, as DNA: TGTGCCAGCCGCCTGGCGGGGAGCAATCAGCCCCAGCATTTT.

This sequence joins TRBV14 and TRBJ2-3; D gene unclear. From germline, CDR1 is SGHDN and CDR2 FVKESK. CDR3 length: 16 residues. The V end was cut by 6 bases, the J end by 4 bases, with 20 bases between. The CDR3 DNA follows: TGTGCCAGCAGGGCCACAGACCACAGCCCGGCAGATACGCAGTATTTT. It translates to CASRATDHSPADTQYF.

The V call is TRBV27, the J call TRBJ2-3; 7 nucleotides line up with TRBD1. V was clipped by 3 bases and J by 0 bases; unmatched bases: 6. Germline V gene data show CDR1 as MNHEY and CDR2 as SMNVEV (reference sequence). The CDR3 totals 16 residues. CDR3 sequence (DNA): TGTGCCAGCAGTTTGGCCGGGACAGCAAGCACAGATACGCAGTATTTT. Translation gives CASSLAGTASTDTQYF.

The rearrangement uses TRBV20-1 and TRBJ1-1; a possible D gene is TRBD1 (6 bases). The CDR3 is made up of 11 amino acids. Germline V gene sequence: CDR1 DFQATT, CDR2 SNEGSKA (reference sequence). The CDR3 nucleotides are TGCAGCCTAAGCTTGAGGGGGGAAGCTTTCTTT. This encodes CSLSLRGEAFF.

The CDR3 sequence: CASSLGEGGFQETQYF. The DNA for the CDR3 is TGTGCCAGCAGCTTAGGAGAGGGGGGGTTCCAAGAGACCCAGTACTTC. This chain joins TRBV11-2 and TRBJ2-5; tentative D call: TRBD2 (7 bases). The CDR3 is 16 amino acids. Trimming took 1 base from V and 1 from J, leaving 13 bases between them. Per the germline V gene, CDR1 is SGHAT and CDR2 is FQNNGV.

As for this clone: Distinct nucleotide sequences in the sample also encode this CDR3. The chain links TRBV5-1 to TRBJ2-7, with 10 bases aligning to TRBD1. V was pared by 0 bases and J by 4 bases, with 1 base of the junction left unmatched. CDR1 and CDR2 (germline): SGHRS, YFSETQ. This CDR3 is 14 amino acids long. Here the CDR3 reads CASSLGTGGYEQYF. The DNA of the CDR3 is TGCGCCAGCAGCTTGGGGACAGGGGGTTACGAGCAGTACTTC. The full variable domain, with the rest looked up from reference TRBV5-1 and TRBJ2-7, is KAGVTQTPRYLIKTRGQQVTLSCSPISGHRSVSWYQQTPGQGLQFLFEYFSETQRNKGNFPGRFSGRQFSNSRSEMNVSTLELGDSALYLCASSLGTGGYEQYFGPGTRLTVT.

This sequence joins TRBV4-2 and TRBJ1-4; 7 bases line up with TRBD1. The CDR3 sequence is 17 residues long. Looked up from germline, CDR1 is LGHNA and CDR2 is YNFKEQ. The ends lost 4 bases at V and 5 bases at J; junction bases unmatched: 13. CDR3 DNA: TGTGCCAGCAGCCGTGCTCAATCGGGACAGAAAAATGAAAAACTGTTTTTT. Translation gives CASSRAQSGQKNEKLFF.

V and J are TRBV18 and TRBJ1-2, with D perhaps matching TRBD1 (6 bases). Germline CDR1 reads KGHSH; CDR2 reads LQKENI. CDR3 length: 16 amino acids. V was cut by 6 bases and J by 4 bases, with 21 bases left in between. The CDR3, as DNA: TGTGCCAGCTCGCCGACCGGGGGGGCCAGGGGCTATGGCTACACCTTC. Protein product: CASSPTGGARGYGYTF. Looking up the rest from reference TRBV18 and TRBJ1-2 gives the full variable domain: NAGVMQNPRHLVRRRGQEARLRCSPMKGHSHVYWYRQLPEEGLKFMVYLQKENIIDESGMPKERFSAEFPKEGPSILRIQQVVRGDSAAYFCASSPTGGARGYGYTFGSGTRLTVV.

V usage is TRBV5-1 and J usage is TRBJ1-2; D not certain. The CDR3 has 15 amino acids. The V gene's germline CDR1 is SGHRS and CDR2 YFSETQ. V lost 0 bases, J lost 2 bases, and 11 bases lay in between. CDR3 region: CASSLGLGGNYGYTF. The DNA for the CDR3 is TGCGCCAGCAGCTTGGGCCTAGGAGGCAACTATGGCTACACCTTC.

The chain has TRBV7-9 and TRBJ1-6; D might be TRBD1 (5 bases). The CDR3 has 15 amino acids. Trimming took off 5 bases at V and 7 bases at J, with 15 bases between the two ends. Germline V CDR1 and CDR2: SEHNR, FQNEAQ (reference sequence). The CDR3: CASSGASERNSPLHF. In nucleotides, the CDR3 is TGTGCCAGCAGCGGGGCTTCCGAGAGGAATTCACCCCTCCACTTT.

The chain employs TRBV5-1 and TRBJ1-1; D is unresolved. Per the germline V gene, CDR1 is SGHRS and CDR2 is YFSETQ. The CDR3 is made up of 14 amino acids. Trimming stripped 2 bases from V and 1 base from J, with 9 bases between. The CDR3: CASSLTATNTEAFF. In DNA form, the CDR3 reads TGCGCCAGCAGCTTAACAGCCACGAACACTGAAGCTTTCTTT.

This chain joins TRBV28 and TRBJ2-7; 11 nucleotides align to TRBD2. Germline CDR1 and CDR2: MDHEN and SYDVKM. V trimming: 2 bases; J trimming: 9 bases; junction bases outside the gene matches: 9. The CDR3 extends over 15 amino acids. CDR3 sequence reads: CASSLMVLAGAGQYF. CDR3 in DNA: TGTGCCAGCAGTTTAATGGTACTAGCGGGGGCCGGGCAGTACTTC.